A single sample is the source of the 17 T cell receptor beta chains below, sequenced in a study of blood T cells in healthy people across ages. A J-beta primer mix and a sample-barcoded 5' primer were used in a second PCR of about 6 to 12 cycles. A single record per CDR3 protein comes from TCRdb applying MiXCR to the 5' RACE reads. The sample has just over 800,000 distinct CDR3 sequences, roughly 60% seen once. Sequencing used blood. These receptors were taken from a man aged 25-45 years in good health.

This clonotype was counted between two and nine times. The gene calls are TRBV11-2 and TRBJ2-4, with D perhaps assigned TRBD1 or TRBD2 (5 bases each). The better agreement between TRBJ2-7 and the DNA end casts doubt on the J call. Germline lookup yields CDR1 SGHAT and CDR2 FQNNGV. The CDR3 is 14 amino acids. Written as DNA, the CDR3 is TGTGCCAGCAGCTTAGCTGGGGGTGATTACGAGCAGTACTTC. Protein product: CASSLAGGDYEQYF.

The J gene is TRBJ1-1, the V gene TRBV12-3 or TRBV12-4, with no clear D. CDR3 length: 14 residues. The V gene lost 7 bases and the J gene lost 4 bases, with 16 bases spanning the gap. CDR3 DNA: TGTGCCAGCATCAAGGCGGTGTTGGGCACTGAAGCTTTCTTT. It yields the protein CASIKAVLGTEAFF.

This rearrangement joins TRBV10-3 to TRBJ2-5; D not resolved. Germline V gene lookup returns CDR1 ENHRY and CDR2 SYGVKD. This CDR3 has 14 amino acids. V dropped 2 bases and J dropped 4 bases, with 11 bases sitting between them. The CDR3 DNA follows: TGTGCCATCAGTGAGGGTGGTGATGGAGAGACCCAGTACTTC. Translation: CAISEGGDGETQYF.

This clonotype turned up a few times. The rearrangement uses TRBV7-2 and TRBJ2-1; TRBD2 matches at 8 bases. Germline V gene data show CDR1 as SGHTA and CDR2 as FQGNSA. The CDR3 length is 16 residues. V was pared by 5 bases and J by 2 bases, with 8 bases of the junction left unmatched. In DNA, the CDR3 is TGTGCCAGCAGCCAAGAGGGGCGGGGGGCCTACAATGAGCAGTTCTTC. This encodes CASSQEGRGAYNEQFF.

This CDR3 reads CASSLAIEGDTQYF. In DNA, the CDR3 is TGCGCCAGCAGCTTGGCAATTGAGGGAGATACGCAGTATTTT. V gene TRBV5-1 combines with J gene TRBJ2-3; the D gene is possibly TRBD2 (5 bases). The V gene lost 0 bases and the J gene lost 5 bases, with 10 bases spanning the gap. Per germline, CDR1 SGHRS and CDR2 YFSETQ. The CDR3 has 14 residues.

This clonotype was seen a handful of times. The V and J genes are TRBV9 and TRBJ2-5; D gene uncertain. V lost 3 bases, J lost 0 bases, and 6 bases lay in between. CDR1 SGDLS and CDR2 YYNGEE come from the germline V gene. The CDR3 sequence is 13 residues long. Written as DNA, the CDR3 is TGTGCCAGCAGCGCCGGAAACCAAGAGACCCAGTACTTC. It yields the protein CASSAGNQETQYF.

The V call is TRBV29-1, the J call TRBJ1-2; 7 bases agree with TRBD1. Per germline, CDR1 SQVTM and CDR2 ANQGSEA. CDR3 length equals 12 residues. Trimming at V came to 6 bases and at J to 5 bases, leaving 6 bases not matched to a gene. The CDR3 is CSVAQGIYGYTF. For the CDR3, the DNA is TGCAGCGTAGCACAGGGGATTTATGGCTACACCTTC.

This sequence joins TRBV5-6 and TRBJ1-2, with D perhaps matching TRBD1 (6 bases). The CDR3 totals 13 residues. The germline V gene has CDR1 SGHDT and CDR2 YYEEEE. V was shortened by 7 bases and J by 7 bases, with 17 bases between the two germline ends. This CDR3 is CASAMQGIGGYTF. In DNA form, the CDR3 reads TGTGCCAGCGCGATGCAGGGGATCGGTGGCTACACCTTC.

The rearrangement links TRBV5-1 to TRBJ2-1; 11 bases match TRBD1. Germline-derived CDR1 and CDR2 are SGHRS and YFSETQ. The CDR3 is 15 residues long. Trimming cost V 2 bases and J 8 bases; bases outside gene matches: 6. CDR3 in DNA: TGCGCCAGCAGCTTCTCGGGACAGGGGGTCGATGAGCAGTTCTTC. It translates to CASSFSGQGVDEQFF.

The gene calls are TRBV2 and TRBJ1-5; a weak D match, TRBD1 (5 bases). Germline V lookup: CDR1 SNHLY, CDR2 FYNNEI. The CDR3 totals 15 residues. V was cut by 6 bases and J by 3 bases, with 15 bases left in between. The CDR3 spells CASSPLGGTNQPQHF. The DNA of the CDR3 is TGTGCCAGCAGCCCTCTAGGAGGGACCAATCAGCCCCAGCATTTT.

V and J are TRBV6-1 and TRBJ1-4, with D possibly matching TRBD1 (5 bases). Germline CDR1 and CDR2: MNHNS and SASEGT. V was pared by 4 bases and J by 4 bases, with 16 bases between. This CDR3 comprises 16 residues. The DNA for the CDR3 is TGTGCCAGCAGTGCGGGACGGAACATGAATAATGAAAAACTGTTTTTT. Protein sequence: CASSAGRNMNNEKLFF.

This clonotype was detected a few times. The chain has TRBV7-9 and TRBJ1-2; D call uncertain. Germline V lookup: CDR1 SEHNR, CDR2 FQNEAQ (reference sequence). This CDR3 region has 12 residues. The ends were cut back, 8 bases at V and 0 bases at J, with 7 bases in the middle. The CDR3 sequence: CASAGTNYGYTF. Written as DNA, the CDR3 is TGTGCCAGCGCCGGGACTAACTATGGCTACACCTTC.

The V gene is TRBV6-6, the J gene TRBJ2-5, with D perhaps TRBD1 (5 bases). V gave up 0 bases and J gave up 1 base, with 15 bases separating them. Germline CDR1 reads MNHNY; CDR2 reads SVGAGI (reference sequence). The CDR3 has 17 residues. CDR3 sequence: CASSYSIRAEFQETQYF. The CDR3 DNA reads as TGTGCCAGCAGTTACTCGATCAGGGCGGAGTTCCAAGAGACCCAGTACTTC.

By frequency in the sample, this clonotype is medium-sized. A read error is possible here, since a much larger clone lies one base away. J is TRBJ2-7 and V is TRBV5-1; TRBD2 agrees at 8 bases. Trimming cost V 4 bases and J 7 bases; bases outside gene matches: 10. The length of the CDR3 is 14 residues. Germline V gene sequence: CDR1 SGHRS, CDR2 YFSETQ. This CDR3 is CASSVSGGLEEQYF. Written as DNA, the CDR3 is TGCGCCAGCAGCGTAAGCGGGGGACTAGAAGAGCAGTACTTC. Filled out from reference TRBV5-1 and TRBJ2-7, the complete variable domain reads KAGVTQTPRYLIKTRGQQVTLSCSPISGHRSVSWYQQTPGQGLQFLFEYFSETQRNKGNFPGRFSGRQFSNSRSEMNVSTLELGDSALYLCASSVSGGLEEQYFGPGTRLTVT.

The V and J genes are TRBV6-2 or TRBV6-3 and TRBJ2-1; TRBD1 matches at 8 bases. From germline, CDR1 is MNHEY and CDR2 SVGEGT. After removal of 7 bases from V and 15 bases from J, the junction contained 8 bases not matched to a gene. The length of the CDR3 is 11 residues. The CDR3: CASKMTGETFF. The CDR3 DNA reads as TGTGCCAGCAAAATGACAGGGGAAACGTTCTTC.

In its sample, this clonotype was seen a few times. J is TRBJ1-2 and V is TRBV6-2 or TRBV6-3; 10 positions agree with TRBD1. The CDR3 totals 16 residues. The J segment lost 3 bases and the V segment lost 7 bases, leaving 11 bases of the junction unmatched. Per germline, CDR1 MNHEY and CDR2 SVGEGT. The CDR3 DNA sequence: TGTGCCAGCACACCATCGGGACAGGGGCCATACTATGGCTACACCTTC. This codes for CASTPSGQGPYYGYTF.

CDR3 sequence: CASSRLRYEQYF. The CDR3 DNA sequence: TGTGCCAGCAGTCGACTCAGATACGAGCAGTACTTC. This chain links TRBV6-6 with TRBJ2-7; D not certain. This CDR3 contains 12 residues. CDR1 and CDR2 from the germline V gene are MNHNY and SVGAGI (reference sequence). The V and J ends lost 5 bases and 4 bases respectively, with 9 bases between them.